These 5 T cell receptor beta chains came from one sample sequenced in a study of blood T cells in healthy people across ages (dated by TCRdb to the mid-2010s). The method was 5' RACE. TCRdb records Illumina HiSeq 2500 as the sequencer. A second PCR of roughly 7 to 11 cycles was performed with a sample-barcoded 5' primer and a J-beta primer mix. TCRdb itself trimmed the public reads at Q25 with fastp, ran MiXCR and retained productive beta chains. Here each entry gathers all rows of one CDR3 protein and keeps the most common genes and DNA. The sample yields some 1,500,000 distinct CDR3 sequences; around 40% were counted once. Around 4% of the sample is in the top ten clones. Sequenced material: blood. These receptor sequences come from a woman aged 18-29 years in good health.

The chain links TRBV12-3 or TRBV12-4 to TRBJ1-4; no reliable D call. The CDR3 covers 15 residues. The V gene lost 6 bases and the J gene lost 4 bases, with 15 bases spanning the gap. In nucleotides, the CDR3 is TGTGCCAGCAGCTCGACCCGAGAAAGTAATGAAAAACTGTTTTTT. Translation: CASSSTRESNEKLFF.

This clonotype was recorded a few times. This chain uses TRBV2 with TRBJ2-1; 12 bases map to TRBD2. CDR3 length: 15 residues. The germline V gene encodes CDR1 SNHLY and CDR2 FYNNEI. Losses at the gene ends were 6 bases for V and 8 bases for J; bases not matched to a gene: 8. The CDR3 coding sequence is TGTGCCAGCAGCAAAGCTAGCGGGGGGGCCTATGAGCAGTTCTTC. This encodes CASSKASGGAYEQFF.

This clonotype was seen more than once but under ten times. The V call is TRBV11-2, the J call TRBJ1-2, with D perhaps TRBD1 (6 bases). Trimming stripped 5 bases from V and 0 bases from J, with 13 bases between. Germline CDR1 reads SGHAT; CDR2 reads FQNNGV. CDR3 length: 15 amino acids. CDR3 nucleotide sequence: TGTGCCAGCAGCCAACTTCGGGGGCCTAACTATGGCTACACCTTC. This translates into CASSQLRGPNYGYTF.

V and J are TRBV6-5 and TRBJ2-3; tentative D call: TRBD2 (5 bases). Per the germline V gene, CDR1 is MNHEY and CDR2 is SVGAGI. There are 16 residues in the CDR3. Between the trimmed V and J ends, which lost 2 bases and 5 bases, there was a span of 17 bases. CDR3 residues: CASSYMFQAAGDTQYF. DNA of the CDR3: TGTGCCAGCAGTTACATGTTCCAGGCGGCGGGAGATACGCAGTATTTT.

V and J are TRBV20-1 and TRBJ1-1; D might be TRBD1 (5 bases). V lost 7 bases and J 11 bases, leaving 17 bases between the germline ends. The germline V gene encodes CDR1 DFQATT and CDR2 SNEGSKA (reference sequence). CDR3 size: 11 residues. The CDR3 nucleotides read TGCAGTGTTCCCCGGGTAGGGGATGCTTTCTTT. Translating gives CSVPRVGDAFF.